The rows below give T cell receptor beta chains drawn from one sample of a study of T cell repertoires in cytomegalovirus infection. In TCRdb, the reads were re-called with MiXCR into one record per CDR3 protein. The data show approximately 130,000 distinct CDR3 sequences, 7% to 10% seen once. The sequenced sample consisted of PBMCs. The receptors derive from a human donor in good health (CMV status not recorded). Some clones in this sample may be carry-over from other donors' samples. CDR3s include the opening cysteine and the closing phenylalanine or tryptophan. A D gene is named only where the DNA matches it firmly. Clone size appears in some rows only: once, few, many, or a class for an expanded clone.

D gene,clone size,J gene,V gene,CDR3 length,CDR3 DNA,CDR3 protein
TRBD2,many,TRBJ2-1,TRBV7-3,18,TGTGCCAGCAGCTTAACCAAGACTAGCGGGGGGGCCATCGATGAGCAGTTCTTC,CASSLTKTSGGAIDEQFF
TRBD2,-,TRBJ2-7,TRBV20-1,15,TGCAGTGCTAGAGATCCGTTAGCGGGGGACCACGAGCAGTACTTC,CSARDPLAGDHEQYF
-,many,TRBJ2-5,TRBV28,13,TGTGCCGCCGGGCAAGGGATATTAGAGACCCAGTACTTC,CAAGQGILETQYF
TRBD1,few,TRBJ1-5,TRBV12-3/TRBV12-4,17,TGTGCCAGCAGGCGAGGACAGGGCCAGTATAGCAATCAGCCCCAGCATTTT,CASRRGQGQYSNQPQHF
-,-,TRBJ2-1,TRBV10-2,16,TGCGCCAGCAGTGAGCGGTTCGGCATCAAGACGAATGAGCAGTTCTTC,CASSERFGIKTNEQFF
TRBD1,few,TRBJ1-6,TRBV5-4,15,TGTGCCAGCAGCTTGACAGGGGTCCTTAATTCACCCCTCCACTTT,CASSLTGVLNSPLHF
-,many,TRBJ1-4,TRBV3-1,12,TGTGCCAGCAGCTCTTATAGTGAAAAACTGTTTTTT,CASSSYSEKLFF
-,-,TRBJ2-3,TRBV14,16,TGTGCCAGCAGCCAAGATGGAGGATTTAGCACAGATACGCAGTATTTT,CASSQDGGFSTDTQYF
TRBD1,-,TRBJ2-3,TRBV5-6,13,TGTGCCAGCAGGACAGGGGCTACAGATACGCAGTATTTT,CASRTGATDTQYF
TRBD2,-,TRBJ2-3,TRBV9,17,TGTGCCAGCAGCGTAGCCCGGACTAGCGGGGGGGAAGATACGCAGTATTTT,CASSVARTSGGEDTQYF
-,many,TRBJ2-2,TRBV6-2/TRBV6-3,13,TGTGCCAGCAGTTGGCCGAACACCGGGGAGCTGTTTTTT,CASSWPNTGELFF
-,many,TRBJ1-4,TRBV7-2,12,TGTGCCAGCAGCTTCCAGAACGAAAAACTGTTTTTT,CASSFQNEKLFF
-,many,TRBJ1-6,TRBV6-6,15,TGTGCCAGCAGCCCCTTGAGGGAGAGCAATTCACCCCTCCACTTT,CASSPLRESNSPLHF
TRBD2,few,TRBJ2-5,TRBV15,15,TGTGCCACCAGCAGAGTGGGAGGGCCCCAAGAGACCCAGTACTTC,CATSRVGGPQETQYF
TRBD1,medium-sized,TRBJ1-1,TRBV7-2,17,TGTGCCAGCAGCGGGCGCGACAGGGGGAGGTGGAACACTGAAGCTTTCTTT,CASSGRDRGRWNTEAFF
TRBD1,many,TRBJ2-2,TRBV20-1,14,TGCAGTGCCGAGGGACAGGGTGTCACCGGGGAGCTGTTTTTT,CSAEGQGVTGELFF
-,-,TRBJ2-1,TRBV6-5,13,TGTGCCAGCGGACACGACTCCTACAATGAGCAGTTCTTC,CASGHDSYNEQFF
-,-,TRBJ1-1,TRBV2,13,TGTGCCAGCAGTGATGGGGCGAACACTGAAGCTTTCTTT,CASSDGANTEAFF
-,many,TRBJ2-3,TRBV4-1,16,TGCGCCAGCAGCCAAGATAGGAGCCTGCCCACAGATACGCAGTATTTT,CASSQDRSLPTDTQYF
TRBD2,many,TRBJ2-7,TRBV7-2,15,TGTGCCAGCAGCTTAGTTGCGGGGGGCCTATACGAGCAGTACTTC,CASSLVAGGLYEQYF
-,many,TRBJ2-6,TRBV6-1,16,TGTGCCAGCAGGCCCTGGGACGTTCCTGGGGCCAACGTCCTGACTTTC,CASRPWDVPGANVLTF
TRBD1,-,TRBJ2-1,TRBV29-1,14,TGCAGCGTCACGGACAGGGTGAATTACAATGAGCAGTTCTTC,CSVTDRVNYNEQFF
TRBD2,-,TRBJ2-1,TRBV20-1,14,TGCAGTGCTAGAGATCCGGGGGGGGGTTATGAGCAGTTCTTC,CSARDPGGGYEQFF
TRBD1,once,TRBJ2-1,TRBV7-2,16,TGTGCCAGCAGAAAAGGGGTGGTAACAGGGGGCAATGAGCAGTTCTTC,CASRKGVVTGGNEQFF
-,few,TRBJ1-1,TRBV30,11,TGTGCCTGGACTTACAACACTGAAGCTTTCTTT,CAWTYNTEAFF
TRBD1,many,TRBJ1-2,TRBV20-1,16,TGCAGTGCTAGAGAGAAGTACAGGGGAAGTAGGGATGGCTACACCTTC,CSAREKYRGSRDGYTF
-,many,TRBJ2-1,TRBV7-3,13,TGTGCCAGCAGTTTGGCCGAGGGTAGTGAGCAGTTCTTC,CASSLAEGSEQFF
-,many,TRBJ2-2,TRBV19,14,TGTGCCAGTAAAGCCAGGGAGAACACCGGGGAGCTGTTTTTT,CASKARENTGELFF
-,-,TRBJ1-4,TRBV20-1,18,TGCAGTGCTAGAGGAGGGGGGGGGCAGACAGCAACTAATGAAAAACTGTTTTTT,CSARGGGGQTATNEKLFF
-,many,TRBJ2-1,TRBV7-6,14,TGTGCCAGCAGCTTGGGGATCTCCTACAATGAGCAGTTCTTC,CASSLGISYNEQFF
TRBD2,many,TRBJ2-5,TRBV28,15,TGTGCCAGCAGTTTAAGCGGGGGGGGAAGATGGACCCAGTACTTC,CASSLSGGGRWTQYF
TRBD1,many,TRBJ1-1,TRBV5-6,14,TGTGCCAGCAGCTATGACAGGGGAGACACTGAAGCTTTCTTT,CASSYDRGDTEAFF
TRBD1,many,TRBJ1-1,TRBV7-9,15,TGTGCCAGCAGGGCAGGGGGCACTATGAACACTGAAGCTTTCTTT,CASRAGGTMNTEAFF
TRBD2,many,TRBJ2-5,TRBV7-9,15,TGTGCCAGCAGCTTAATCGGCCTAGCGGGGGAGACCCAGTACTTC,CASSLIGLAGETQYF
-,many,TRBJ1-1,TRBV4-1,17,TGCGCCAGCAGCCAAGCCTCGAAGGGGCATCTAGGCACTGAAGCTTTCTTT,CASSQASKGHLGTEAFF
-,-,TRBJ2-6,TRBV15,16,TGTGCCACCAGCAGAACTACAGGGACTGGGGCCAACGTCCTGACTTTC,CATSRTTGTGANVLTF
-,-,TRBJ1-3,TRBV20-1,14,TGCAGTGCGCGGCGTGGGGGGCCTGGAAACACCATATATTTT,CSARRGGPGNTIYF
-,few,TRBJ2-7,TRBV20-1,11,TGCAGTGCTAGTGTCGGGACCGAGCAGTACTTC,CSASVGTEQYF
TRBD1,many,TRBJ1-1,TRBV6-5,14,TGTGCCAGCAGTTATTCCGGGACAGGGTCTGAAGCTTTCTTT,CASSYSGTGSEAFF
-,-,TRBJ1-1,TRBV9,12,TGTGCCAGCAGCCTAACAGGAGATGAAGCTTTCTTT,CASSLTGDEAFF
TRBD1,many,TRBJ1-2,TRBV11-1,14,TGTGCCAGCAGCTTGACAGGGGGCAACTATGGCTACACCTTC,CASSLTGGNYGYTF
TRBD2,many,TRBJ2-1,TRBV7-2,17,TGTGCCAGCAGCCCCGTCCGTAGCGGGGGGGCGTCCAATGAGCAGTTCTTC,CASSPVRSGGASNEQFF